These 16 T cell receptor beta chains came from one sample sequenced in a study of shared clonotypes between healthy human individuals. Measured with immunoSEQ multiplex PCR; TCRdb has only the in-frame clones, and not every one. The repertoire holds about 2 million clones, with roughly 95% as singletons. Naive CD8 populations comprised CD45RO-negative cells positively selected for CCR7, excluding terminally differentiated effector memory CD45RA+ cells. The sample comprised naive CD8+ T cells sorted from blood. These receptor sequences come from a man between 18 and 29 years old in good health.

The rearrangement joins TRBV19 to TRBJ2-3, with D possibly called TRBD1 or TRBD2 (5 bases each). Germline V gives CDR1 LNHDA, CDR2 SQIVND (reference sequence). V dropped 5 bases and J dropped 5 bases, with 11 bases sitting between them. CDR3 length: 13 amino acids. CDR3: CASSFGTKDTQYF. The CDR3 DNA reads TGTGCCAGTAGTTTCGGGACCAAAGATACGCAGTATTTT.

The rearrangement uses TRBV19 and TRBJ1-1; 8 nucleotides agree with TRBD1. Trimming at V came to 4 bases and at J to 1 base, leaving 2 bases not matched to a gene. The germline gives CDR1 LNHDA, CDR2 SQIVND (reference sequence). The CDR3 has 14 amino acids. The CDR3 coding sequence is TGTGCCAGTAGTAGGGACAGGTCGAACACTGAAGCTTTCTTT. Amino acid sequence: CASSRDRSNTEAFF.

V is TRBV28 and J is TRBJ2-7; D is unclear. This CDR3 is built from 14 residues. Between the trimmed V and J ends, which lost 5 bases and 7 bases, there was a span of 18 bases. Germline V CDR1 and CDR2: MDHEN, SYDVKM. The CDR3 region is CASSPRQEWGEQYF. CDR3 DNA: TGTGCCAGCAGTCCCCGCCAGGAGTGGGGAGAGCAGTACTTC.

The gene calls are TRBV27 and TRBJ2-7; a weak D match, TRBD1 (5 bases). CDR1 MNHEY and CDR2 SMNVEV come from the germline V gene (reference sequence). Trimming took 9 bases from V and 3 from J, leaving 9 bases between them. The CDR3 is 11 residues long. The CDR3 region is CASHQGYEQYF. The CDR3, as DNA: TGTGCCAGTCATCAGGGCTACGAGCAGTACTTC.

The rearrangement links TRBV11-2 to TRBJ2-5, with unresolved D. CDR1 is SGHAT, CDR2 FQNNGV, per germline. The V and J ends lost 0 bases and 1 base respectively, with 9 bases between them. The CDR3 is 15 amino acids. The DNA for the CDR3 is TGTGCCAGCAGCTTAGATCTAGGAACCCAAGAGACCCAGTACTTC. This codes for CASSLDLGTQETQYF. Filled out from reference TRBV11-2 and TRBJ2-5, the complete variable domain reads EAGVAQSPRYKIIEKRQSVAFWCNPISGHATLYWYQQILGQGPKLLIQFQNNGVVDDSQLPKDRFSAERLKGVDSTLKIQPAKLEDSAVYLCASSLDLGTQETQYFGPGTRLLVL.

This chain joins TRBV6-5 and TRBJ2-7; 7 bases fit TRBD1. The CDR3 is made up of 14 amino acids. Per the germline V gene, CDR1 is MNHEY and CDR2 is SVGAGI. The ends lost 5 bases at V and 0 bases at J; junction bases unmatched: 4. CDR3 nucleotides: TGTGCCAGCAGTGTACAGGGGAGCTCCTACGAGCAGTACTTC. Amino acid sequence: CASSVQGSSYEQYF.

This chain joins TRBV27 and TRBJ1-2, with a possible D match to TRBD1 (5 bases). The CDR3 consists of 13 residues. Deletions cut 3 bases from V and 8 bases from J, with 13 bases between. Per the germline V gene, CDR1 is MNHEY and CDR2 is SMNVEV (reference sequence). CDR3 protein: CASSLGVGVGYTF. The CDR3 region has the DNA TGTGCCAGCAGTTTGGGGGTAGGGGTGGGCTACACCTTC.

DNA for the CDR3: TGTGCCAGCAGTCCGAGTCCAGGTGTTATTCACGAGCAGTACTTC. It specifies CASSPSPGVIHEQYF. The chain links TRBV28 to TRBJ2-7; D call uncertain. This CDR3 is built from 15 residues. Germline values: CDR1 MDHEN, CDR2 SYDVKM. Trimming left V 5 bases short and J 5 bases short, with 19 bases between.

The CDR3 DNA reads TGTGCCAGCAGCCCCGGATCAATACAGGGGCAGAACACTGAAGCTTTCTTT. Protein: CASSPGSIQGQNTEAFF. The chain has TRBV7-8 and TRBJ1-1; TRBD1 matches 7 bases. This CDR3 is 17 amino acids long. V was pared by 5 bases and J by 1 base, with 13 bases of the junction left unmatched. Germline V gene sequence: CDR1 SGHVS, CDR2 FQNEAQ.

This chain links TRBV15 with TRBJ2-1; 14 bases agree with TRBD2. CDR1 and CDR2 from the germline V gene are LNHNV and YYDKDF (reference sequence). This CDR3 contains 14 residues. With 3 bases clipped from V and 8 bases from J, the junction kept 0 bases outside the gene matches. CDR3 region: CATSRTSGGDEQFF. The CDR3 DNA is TGTGCCACCAGCAGGACTAGCGGGGGGGATGAGCAGTTCTTC.

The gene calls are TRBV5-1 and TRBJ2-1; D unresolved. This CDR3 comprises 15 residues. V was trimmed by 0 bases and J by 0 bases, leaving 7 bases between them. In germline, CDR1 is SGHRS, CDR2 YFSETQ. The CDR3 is CASSLEQSSYNEQFF. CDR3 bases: TGCGCCAGCAGCTTGGAACAAAGCTCCTACAATGAGCAGTTCTTC.

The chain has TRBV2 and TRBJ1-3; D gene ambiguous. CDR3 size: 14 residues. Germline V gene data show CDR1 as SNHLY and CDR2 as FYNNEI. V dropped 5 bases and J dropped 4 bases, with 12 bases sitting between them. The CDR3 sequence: CASSRGSWGNTIYF. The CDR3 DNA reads TGTGCCAGCAGTAGAGGTTCCTGGGGAAACACCATATATTTT.

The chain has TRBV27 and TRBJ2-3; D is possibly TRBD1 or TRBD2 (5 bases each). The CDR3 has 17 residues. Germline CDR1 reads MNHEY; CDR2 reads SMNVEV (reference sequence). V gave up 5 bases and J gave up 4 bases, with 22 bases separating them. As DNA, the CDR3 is TGTGCCAGCAGTCCCTTCTCGGCTGGAGTGGGGGCAGATACGCAGTATTTT. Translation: CASSPFSAGVGADTQYF.

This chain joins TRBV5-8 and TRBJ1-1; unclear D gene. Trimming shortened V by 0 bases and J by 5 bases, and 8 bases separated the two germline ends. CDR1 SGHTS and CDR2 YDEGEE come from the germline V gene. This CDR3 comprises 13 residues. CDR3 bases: TGTGCCAGCAGCTTGGCCGAGGGAACTGAAGCTTTCTTT. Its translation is CASSLAEGTEAFF.

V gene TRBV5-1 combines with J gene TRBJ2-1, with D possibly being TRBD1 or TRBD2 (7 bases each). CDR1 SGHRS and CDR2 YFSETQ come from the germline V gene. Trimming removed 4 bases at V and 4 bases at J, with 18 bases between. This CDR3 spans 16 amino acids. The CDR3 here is CASSVNTGEGYNEQFF. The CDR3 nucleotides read TGCGCCAGCAGCGTAAATACAGGGGAGGGGTACAATGAGCAGTTCTTC.

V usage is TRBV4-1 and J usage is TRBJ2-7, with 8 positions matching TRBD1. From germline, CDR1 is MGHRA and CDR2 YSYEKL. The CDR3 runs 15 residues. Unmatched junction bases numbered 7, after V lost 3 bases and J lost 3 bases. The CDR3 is CASSHRTGTSYEQYF. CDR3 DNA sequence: TGCGCCAGCAGCCACCGGACAGGGACGAGCTACGAGCAGTACTTC.